These T cell receptor beta chains were read from a single sample in a study of cytomegalovirus exposure and HLA in healthy donors. Measured with immunoSEQ multiplex PCR; TCRdb has only the in-frame clones, and not every one. The repertoire holds around 240,000 clones, with around 90% as singletons. The sample consisted of PBMCs. Receptors originate from a woman between 18 and 30 years old in good health and CMV-seronegative. Both conserved end residues are part of each CDR3. Each record gives: D gene, J gene, V gene, clone size, CDR3 protein, CDR3 DNA. D genes are given only for firm matches. Part of the rows lack a size; the others show once, few, many or a class for expanded clones.

d_gene: TRBD1
j_gene: TRBJ2-7
v_gene: TRBV6-5
abundance: .
CDR3aa: CASSPGQGMYEQYF
CDR3nt: TGTGCCAGCAGTCCGGGACAGGGGATGTACGAGCAGTACTTC

d_gene: TRBD1
j_gene: TRBJ1-6
v_gene: TRBV9
abundance: .
CDR3aa: CASSSGGTGRNSPLHF
CDR3nt: TGTGCCAGCAGCTCAGGGGGGACAGGACGCAATTCACCCCTCCACTTT

d_gene: TRBD2
j_gene: TRBJ2-5
v_gene: TRBV5-1
abundance: .
CDR3aa: CASSLGLSGGPNF
CDR3nt: TGCGCCAGCAGCTTGGGTTTATCGGGGGGGCCAAACTTC

d_gene: .
j_gene: TRBJ1-1
v_gene: TRBV6-5
abundance: .
CDR3aa: CASRHEGVDGEAFF
CDR3nt: TGTGCCAGCAGACACGAGGGGGTCGACGGTGAAGCTTTCTTT

d_gene: .
j_gene: TRBJ1-1
v_gene: TRBV4-2
abundance: .
CDR3aa: CASTQGGGVNTEAFF
CDR3nt: TGTGCCAGCACGCAAGGGGGGGGAGTGAACACTGAAGCTTTCTTT

d_gene: .
j_gene: TRBJ1-2
v_gene: TRBV2
abundance: few
CDR3aa: CASSEAGLYGYTF
CDR3nt: TGTGCCAGCAGTGAGGCGGGGCTTTATGGCTACACCTTC

d_gene: TRBD1
j_gene: TRBJ1-2
v_gene: TRBV5-1
abundance: once
CDR3aa: CASSLPGTESRGYTF
CDR3nt: TGCGCCAGCAGCTTGCCCGGGACAGAATCTCGTGGCTACACCTTC

d_gene: .
j_gene: TRBJ1-4
v_gene: TRBV5-6
abundance: once
CDR3aa: CASSLESAGSNEKLFF
CDR3nt: TGTGCCAGCAGCTTGGAGTCGGCAGGGTCTAATGAAAAACTGTTTTTT

d_gene: TRBD1
j_gene: TRBJ1-5
v_gene: TRBV15
abundance: .
CDR3aa: CATSRDTGGFNQPQHF
CDR3nt: TGTGCCACCAGCAGAGATACAGGGGGATTTAATCAGCCCCAGCATTTT

d_gene: .
j_gene: TRBJ1-6
v_gene: TRBV30
abundance: .
CDR3aa: CAWSVLFASSYNSPLHF
CDR3nt: TGTGCCTGGAGTGTACTTTTCGCTAGCTCCTATAATTCACCCCTCCACTTT

d_gene: TRBD2
j_gene: TRBJ2-1
v_gene: TRBV2
abundance: .
CDR3aa: CASSSSGGALNEQFF
CDR3nt: TGTGCCAGCAGCTCTAGCGGGGGGGCACTCAATGAGCAGTTCTTC

d_gene: .
j_gene: TRBJ2-1
v_gene: TRBV30
abundance: .
CDR3aa: CAWTLGSSYNEQFF
CDR3nt: TGTGCCTGGACCCTCGGGAGCTCCTACAATGAGCAGTTCTTC

d_gene: .
j_gene: TRBJ1-5
v_gene: TRBV7-8
abundance: once
CDR3aa: CASSLEGDSNQPQHF
CDR3nt: TGTGCCAGCAGCTTAGAAGGGGATAGCAATCAGCCCCAGCATTTT

d_gene: TRBD1
j_gene: TRBJ1-5
v_gene: TRBV27
abundance: .
CDR3aa: CASSPWTGLVQPQHF
CDR3nt: TGTGCCAGCAGTCCGTGGACAGGGTTAGTTCAGCCCCAGCATTTT

d_gene: TRBD2
j_gene: TRBJ2-1
v_gene: TRBV5-1
abundance: .
CDR3aa: CASNPTSVYNEQFF
CDR3nt: TGCGCCAGCAACCCGACTAGCGTATACAATGAGCAGTTCTTC

d_gene: .
j_gene: TRBJ1-4
v_gene: TRBV5-6
abundance: .
CDR3aa: CASSLLPATNEKLFF
CDR3nt: TGTGCCAGCAGCTTGTTGCCAGCAACTAATGAAAAACTGTTTTTT

d_gene: TRBD1
j_gene: TRBJ1-4
v_gene: TRBV5-1
abundance: .
CDR3aa: CASSPRQGSNEKLFF
CDR3nt: TGCGCCAGCAGCCCGAGACAGGGTTCTAATGAAAAACTGTTTTTT

d_gene: TRBD1
j_gene: TRBJ1-4
v_gene: TRBV2
abundance: once
CDR3aa: CASNDRGGEKLFF
CDR3nt: TGTGCCAGCAACGACAGGGGTGGGGAAAAACTGTTTTTT

d_gene: TRBD1
j_gene: TRBJ1-3
v_gene: TRBV18
abundance: .
CDR3aa: CASSPQTGGRRGNTIYF
CDR3nt: TGTGCCAGCTCACCACAAACAGGGGGTAGACGTGGAAACACCATATATTTT

d_gene: .
j_gene: TRBJ1-1
v_gene: TRBV4-1
abundance: once
CDR3aa: CASSQDWGGTEAFF
CDR3nt: TGCGCCAGCAGCCAAGATTGGGGGGGCACTGAAGCTTTCTTT

d_gene: .
j_gene: TRBJ2-2
v_gene: TRBV14
abundance: .
CDR3aa: CASSHGRNTGELFF
CDR3nt: TGTGCCAGCAGCCATGGGAGGAACACCGGGGAGCTGTTTTTT

d_gene: .
j_gene: TRBJ2-1
v_gene: TRBV15
abundance: .
CDR3aa: CATSRDLVRDGGPYNEQFF
CDR3nt: TGTGCCACCAGCAGAGATTTGGTACGCGACGGGGGGCCCTACAATGAGCAGTTCTTC

d_gene: TRBD1
j_gene: TRBJ1-6
v_gene: TRBV19
abundance: .
CDR3aa: CASSIGQGSSYNSPLHF
CDR3nt: TGTGCCAGTAGCATAGGACAGGGGAGCTCCTATAATTCACCCCTCCACTTT

d_gene: TRBD1
j_gene: TRBJ1-2
v_gene: TRBV7-2
abundance: .
CDR3aa: CASSSGQVHSYTF
CDR3nt: TGTGCCAGCAGCTCGGGACAGGTTCATAGCTACACCTTC

d_gene: TRBD1
j_gene: TRBJ1-3
v_gene: TRBV4-3
abundance: .
CDR3aa: CASSQQTGGSGNTIYF
CDR3nt: TGCGCCAGCAGCCAACAAACAGGGGGTTCGGGAAACACCATATATTTT

d_gene: TRBD1
j_gene: TRBJ1-2
v_gene: TRBV28
abundance: once
CDR3aa: CASTTGGVYGYTF
CDR3nt: TGTGCCAGCACAACAGGGGGCGTCTATGGCTACACCTTC

d_gene: TRBD2
j_gene: TRBJ2-3
v_gene: TRBV5-1
abundance: once
CDR3aa: CASTDGTSGGASTDTQYF
CDR3nt: TGCGCCAGCACGGATGGGACTAGCGGGGGGGCTAGCACAGATACGCAGTATTTT

d_gene: TRBD2
j_gene: TRBJ2-1
v_gene: TRBV2
abundance: .
CDR3aa: CASSDLAGGLDEQFF
CDR3nt: TGTGCCAGCAGTGATCTGGCGGGGGGTCTCGATGAGCAGTTCTTC

d_gene: TRBD2
j_gene: TRBJ2-3
v_gene: TRBV11-2
abundance: .
CDR3aa: CASSLAAGGGTDTQYF
CDR3nt: TGTGCCAGCAGCTTAGCGGCGGGGGGGGGCACAGATACGCAGTATTTT

d_gene: TRBD1
j_gene: TRBJ2-1
v_gene: TRBV7-9
abundance: .
CDR3aa: CASSQVGTGGNEQFF
CDR3nt: TGTGCCAGCAGCCAAGTAGGGACAGGGGGCAATGAGCAGTTCTTC

d_gene: .
j_gene: TRBJ2-5
v_gene: TRBV5-4
abundance: .
CDR3aa: CASSYLKETQYF
CDR3nt: TGTGCCAGCAGTTACTTGAAAGAGACCCAGTACTTC

d_gene: TRBD2
j_gene: TRBJ2-2
v_gene: TRBV5-1
abundance: .
CDR3aa: CASSLVVAGEELFF
CDR3nt: TGCGCCAGCAGCTTGGTGGTAGCGGGGGAGGAGCTGTTTTTT

d_gene: .
j_gene: TRBJ1-3
v_gene: TRBV4-1
abundance: .
CDR3aa: CASSQERTFSGNTIYF
CDR3nt: TGCGCCAGCAGCCAAGAAAGGACTTTCTCTGGAAACACCATATATTTT

d_gene: TRBD1
j_gene: TRBJ2-7
v_gene: TRBV28
abundance: .
CDR3aa: CASSPGTGYEQYF
CDR3nt: TGTGCCAGCAGCCCCGGGACAGGATACGAGCAGTACTTC